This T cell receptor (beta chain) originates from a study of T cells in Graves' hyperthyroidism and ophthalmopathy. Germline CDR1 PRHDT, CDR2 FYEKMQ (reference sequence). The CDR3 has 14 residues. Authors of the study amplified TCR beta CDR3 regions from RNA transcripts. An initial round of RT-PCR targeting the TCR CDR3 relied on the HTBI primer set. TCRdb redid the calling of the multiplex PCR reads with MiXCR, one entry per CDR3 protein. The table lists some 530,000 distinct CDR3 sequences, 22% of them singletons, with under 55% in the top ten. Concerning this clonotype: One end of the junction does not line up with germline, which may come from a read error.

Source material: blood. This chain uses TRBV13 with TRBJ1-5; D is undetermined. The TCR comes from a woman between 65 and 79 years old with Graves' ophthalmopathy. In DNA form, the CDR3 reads TGTGCCAGCAGCGTAGGAGTGGTCAATCAGCCCCAGCATTTT. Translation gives CASSVGVVNQPQHF.